The source of this TCR beta chain is a study of regulatory T cells. Findings and caveats of the study: Patient repertoires had restricted TRB V-J pairs and skewed V and J usage, most in Tregs. Hydrophobic residues at CDR3 positions 6 and 7 were enriched in conventional CD4+ T cells of CD3G-deficient patients.

Primers: 52 TRBV forward and 13 TRBJ reverse. The method was immunoSEQ multiplex PCR; TCRdb's version includes in-frame clones alone and lacks a portion of them. The sample lists tens of thousands of clones; about 88% were seen once. Comment on this clone: Its target is not known.

CD4+ T cells were divided by sorting: CD25-high CD127-low Tregs, CD25-low CD127-high conventional cells. This clonotype was sampled from a child aged 5 to 17 with CD3G deficiency. The material sequenced was conventional CD4+ T cells sorted from blood.

This chain's CDR3 is CASSDRASGANVLTF. In nucleotides, the CDR3 is TGTGCCAGCAGTGACAGGGCCTCTGGGGCCAACGTCCTGACTTTC. The chain couples TRBV6-1 to TRBJ2-6, with a possible D match to TRBD1 (5 bases). Germline V gives CDR1 MNHNS, CDR2 SASEGT. The CDR3 is 15 residues long. The V end was cut by 3 bases, the J end by 0 bases, with 6 bases between.